The 8 T cell receptor beta chains listed next were all sequenced from one sample in a study of shared clonotypes between healthy human individuals. Sequencing used immunoSEQ multiplex PCR; TCRdb keeps in-frame clones, though not all of them. The repertoire holds some 630,000 clones, with roughly 70% as singletons. The sequencing sample was made of memory CD4+ T cells sorted from blood. This sample's subset: CD45RA-negative fraction. These receptors were obtained from a woman younger than 45 in good health.

The chain is built from TRBV27 and TRBJ2-3; either TRBD1 or TRBD2 may fit D (6 bases each). The CDR3 length is 17 residues. V was pared by 5 bases and J by 0 bases, with 18 bases between. CDR1 and CDR2 (germline): MNHEY, SMNVEV (reference sequence). The CDR3 region has the DNA TGTGCCAGCAGTGCCCGGGGGCAGAGGTCTAGCACAGATACGCAGTATTTT. This translates into CASSARGQRSSTDTQYF.

The CDR3 region has the DNA TGTGCCAGCAGCTTAGGGACGGGAGCAGGAGATACGCAGTATTTT. Its protein product is CASSLGTGAGDTQYF. The V call is TRBV11-2, the J call TRBJ2-3; the D gene is possibly TRBD2 (6 bases). Germline V gene lookup returns CDR1 SGHAT and CDR2 FQNNGV. V was pared by 1 base and J by 5 bases, with 13 bases between. This CDR3 has 15 residues.

This clone was counted between two and nine times. This sample also contains other DNA sequences that code for the same CDR3. The chain recombines TRBV29-1 with TRBJ1-2, with TRBD1 identical over 10 bases. The length of the CDR3 is 13 residues. Germline loops: CDR1 SQVTM, CDR2 ANQGSEA. V was pared by 6 bases and J by 3 bases, with 4 bases of the junction left unmatched. DNA for the CDR3: TGCAGCGTGGCGGGGACAGGGGACTATGGCTACACCTTC. This sequence encodes CSVAGTGDYGYTF.

V gene TRBV4-1 combines with J gene TRBJ2-1; TRBD2 matches at 10 bases. This CDR3 has 18 amino acids. Germline CDR1 MGHRA, CDR2 YSYEKL. Unmatched junction bases numbered 10, after V lost 1 base and J lost 4 bases. The CDR3 DNA follows: TGCGCCAGCAGCCAAGCGTCTTTCGCTAGCGGGAGTTACAATGAGCAGTTCTTC. This sequence encodes CASSQASFASGSYNEQFF.

The V and J genes are TRBV7-2 and TRBJ2-2; 9 nucleotides align to TRBD2. Trimming at V came to 3 bases and at J to 4 bases, leaving 6 bases not matched to a gene. The CDR3 length is 16 residues. CDR1 is SGHTA, CDR2 FQGNSA, per germline. CDR3 residues: CASSLRAGGSTGELFF. In DNA, the CDR3 is TGTGCCAGCAGCTTGCGAGCGGGGGGAAGCACCGGGGAGCTGTTTTTT.

CDR3 nucleotide sequence: TGTGCCACCAGCAGGGACCCGGGACAGGGATTTGGCGAGCAGTACTTC. Its protein is CATSRDPGQGFGEQYF. The chain couples TRBV15 to TRBJ2-5, with 9 bases that match TRBD1. The J call may not be correct, given that the DNA end is closer to TRBJ2-7. Germline assignment: CDR1 LNHNV and CDR2 YYDKDF (reference sequence). This CDR3 is built from 16 residues.

This clone was counted a single time. This rearrangement joins TRBV5-1 to TRBJ2-7, with D perhaps matching TRBD2 (6 bases). The CDR3 totals 15 residues. Per germline, CDR1 SGHRS and CDR2 YFSETQ. Trimming pared 4 bases from V and 3 bases from J, leaving 17 bases between. Here the CDR3 DNA reads TGCGCCAGCAGCCCGGGCGGGGCGAGCGTCTACGAGCAGTACTTC. Translation gives CASSPGGASVYEQYF.

This clone has only a few counts. The J gene is TRBJ1-1, the V gene TRBV28; D is possibly TRBD1 (5 bases). The V gene lost 6 bases and the J gene lost 6 bases, with 11 bases spanning the gap. The germline CDR1 and CDR2 sequences are MDHEN and SYDVKM. The CDR3 spans 12 residues. In DNA, the CDR3 is TGTGCCAGCAGGTGGGGCGCGTCTGAAGCTTTCTTT. It translates to CASRWGASEAFF. Variable domain in full (rest from reference TRBV28 and TRBJ1-1): DVKVTQSSRYLVKRTGEKVFLECVQDMDHENMFWYRQDPGLGLRLIYFSYDVKMKEKGDIPEGYSVSREKKERFSLILESASTNQTSMYLCASRWGASEAFFGQGTRLTVV.